The 6 T cell receptor beta chains below were found in one sample sequenced in a study of a mutant IDH1 vaccine in newly diagnosed glioma. Time point meaning: baseline, week 1 (first vaccination visit). Treatment given: pre-vaccination baseline after standard-of-care therapy. Some clones are missing from TCRdb's copy, which holds only in-frame ones; the method was immunoSEQ multiplex PCR. The table shows some 67,000 clones, with more than 70% occurring only once. This specimen was peripheral blood mononuclear cells (PBMCs), taken from a glioma patient treated with radiotherapy, temozolomide or both. The receptors were gathered from a woman aged 18-29 years with glioma. Some clones in this sample may be carry-over from other donors' samples.

This rearrangement joins TRBV29-1 to TRBJ1-2; possible D gene TRBD1, 6 bases. Germline CDR1 SQVTM, CDR2 ANQGSEA. Deletions cut 2 bases from V and 12 bases from J, with 19 bases between. CDR3 length: 13 residues. The CDR3 spells CSVEPPGHHIHTF. CDR3 nucleotides: TGCAGCGTTGAACCACCGGGACACCACATCCACACCTTC.

This clone turned up a few times. V usage is TRBV11-2 and J usage is TRBJ1-4; no clear D. Per the germline V gene, CDR1 is SGHAT and CDR2 is FQNNGV. CDR3 size: 15 residues. Between the trimmed V and J ends, which lost 1 base and 6 bases, there was a span of 12 bases. The CDR3 coding sequence is TGTGCCAGCAGCTTAGTCGGCGGATGGGATGAAAAACTGTTTTTT. It is translated as CASSLVGGWDEKLFF.

The J gene is TRBJ1-2, the V gene TRBV19; D may be TRBD1 (6 bases). Germline CDR1 and CDR2: LNHDA and SQIVND (reference sequence). V shed 4 bases and J shed 8 bases, with 14 bases lying between them. This CDR3 is built from 13 residues. The CDR3 region has the DNA TGTGCCAGTAGTAGCCACCCACAGGGAGGCTACACCTTC. As protein: CASSSHPQGGYTF.

The rearrangement links TRBV5-1 to TRBJ1-3; D is unresolved. The CDR3 is made up of 16 amino acids. Between the trimmed V and J ends, which lost 0 bases and 3 bases, there was a span of 13 bases. Germline CDR1 is SGHRS and CDR2 is YFSETQ. CDR3 in DNA: TGCGCCAGCAGCTTGGGGGAAGGATCCCGTGGAAACACCATATATTTT. Translating gives CASSLGEGSRGNTIYF.

The V gene is TRBV6-1, the J gene TRBJ1-1; possible D gene TRBD1, 5 bases. V was cut by 4 bases and J by 3 bases, with 21 bases left in between. Germline CDR1 reads MNHNS; CDR2 reads SASEGT. This CDR3 region has 17 residues. CDR3 DNA sequence: TGTGCCAGCAGTGCATCTTTCGGGACTCAGGATTACACTGAAGCTTTCTTT. It translates to CASSASFGTQDYTEAFF.

CDR3: CASSHGLSYEQYF. In DNA, the CDR3 is TGTGCCAGCAGCCATGGGCTGTCCTACGAGCAGTACTTC. V and J are TRBV4-2 and TRBJ2-7; D call uncertain. This CDR3 has 13 amino acids. Looked up from germline, CDR1 is LGHNA and CDR2 is YNFKEQ. V was shortened by 3 bases and J by 1 base, with 7 bases between the two germline ends.